One and the same sample provided the 4 T cell receptor beta chains below, sequenced in a study of blood T cell repertoires in COVID-19. TCRdb's copy holds only in-frame clones and misses some; the assay was immunoSEQ multiplex PCR. The sample consists of around 220,000 clones, more than 75% of them appearing once. The sample consisted of peripheral blood. These receptors came from a man aged 35-49 years with active or convalescent COVID-19.

The chain uses TRBV27 and TRBJ1-5, with D possibly being TRBD1 (5 bases). The V gene's germline CDR1 is MNHEY and CDR2 SMNVEV (reference sequence). The CDR3 has 13 residues. Deletions cut 4 bases from V and 4 bases from J, with 8 bases between. For the CDR3, the DNA is TGTGCCAGCAGTTACGGGGGGAATCAGCCCCAGCATTTT. It translates to CASSYGGNQPQHF.

The chain carries TRBV10-3 and TRBJ2-1; a possible D gene is TRBD2 (6 bases). The CDR3 loop spans 19 amino acids. Germline values: CDR1 ENHRY, CDR2 SYGVKD. V lost 5 bases to trimming and J lost 0 bases, with 23 bases between them. CDR3 amino acids: CAISPRDSGATVSYNEQFF. The CDR3 bases are TGTGCCATCAGTCCCAGGGATAGCGGAGCAACCGTCTCCTACAATGAGCAGTTCTTC.

The chain couples TRBV6-5 to TRBJ1-3, with unresolved D. The CDR3 runs to 13 residues. CDR1 and CDR2 (germline): MNHEY, SVGAGI. Between the trimmed V and J ends, which lost 8 bases and 0 bases, there was a span of 8 bases. The CDR3 protein is CASAASSGNTIYF. The CDR3 DNA reads TGTGCCAGCGCGGCAAGCTCTGGAAACACCATATATTTT.

V gene TRBV5-8 combines with J gene TRBJ1-5, with 10 bases lining up with TRBD1. Losses at the gene ends were 4 bases for V and 1 base for J; bases not matched to a gene: 8. The length of the CDR3 is 17 residues. The germline V gene has CDR1 SGHTS and CDR2 YDEGEE. For the CDR3, the DNA is TGTGCCAGCAGCCCGGGACAGGGGAAGGGGAGCAATCAGCCCCAGCATTTT. It is translated as CASSPGQGKGSNQPQHF.